This TCR beta chain appears in the sequencing data of a study of radiotherapy plus CTLA-4 blockade in lung cancer (dated 2018 in TCRdb). Notes on the research overall: Among the enrolled patients, around 17% had an objective response, and about 31% reached disease control.

Comments on this clone: This clone's antigen is unknown. One base away there is no much larger clone; base qualities are not given.

Focal radiation therapy combined with CTLA-4 blockade (ipilimumab) was tested in patients with chemo-refractory metastatic non-small-cell lung cancer. Including the terminal cysteine and phenylalanine, the CDR3 comprises 15 residues. Only the CDR3 region is kept as DNA, spanning 45 bases read in frame from base 1. V is trimmed back by 5 bases and J by 1 base, and the junction contains 7 bases that no gene match accounts for. Per the germline V gene, MGHRA is the CDR1 and YSYEKL is the CDR2. Overall study outcomes, separate from this receptor: Increased serum interferon-beta after radiation, together with early dynamic changes in blood T cell clones, were reported to be the strongest predictors of response. TCR clones derived from tumors expanded in peripheral blood after treatment with radiotherapy and ipilimumab.

Libraries were made using the immunoSEQ multiplex PCR assay. In its TCRdb copy, this immuneACCESS table keeps in-frame sequences only and misses some clones. Where compared with another copy, unresolved V genes explain less than half of these, and the others have no known cause. This sample is represented by about 45,000 clones; over 60% of them were singletons. The ten largest clones take up roughly 25% of the sample. Material: peripheral blood, obtained from a patient treated with radiotherapy plus ipilimumab. The chain is assembled from TRBV4-1 and TRBJ1-2, and 7 bases in between align with TRBD1. This sequence was found in a human donor with non-small cell lung cancer who had a partial response to radiotherapy plus ipilimumab. The CDR3 region has the sequence CASSAPGQRNYGYTF. The bases are TGCGCCAGCAGCGCGCCGGGACAGCGTAACTATGGCTACACCTTC.